What follows describes a single T cell receptor beta chain. Its cognate antigen is unknown. The sample belongs to a study of identical twins. General study points: The more abundant beta clonotypes in cord blood had fewer insertions, and memory repertoires did not show this. Modelling underestimated the level of out-of-frame TCR alpha sharing observed in monozygotic twins.

CDR1 and CDR2 from the germline V gene are SQVTM and ANQGSEA. The V end was cut by 6 bases, the J end by 9 bases, with 15 bases between. The CDR3 runs to 12 residues. A universal primer binding site was introduced by template switching. The final cDNA contained unique molecular identifiers. TCRdb redid the calling of the 5' RACE reads with MiXCR, one entry per CDR3 protein. The repertoire includes approximately 890,000 distinct CDR3 sequences, approximately 13% of them detected once, and 1.5% to 2% sits in the top ten. These data were also reused for a study on yellow fever vaccine responses in identical twins.

This chain links TRBV29-1 with TRBJ2-1; D is unresolved. The receptor was isolated from a woman younger than 30 in good health. Input material: PBMCs. Here the CDR3 reads CSVGNQAGEQFF. For the CDR3, the DNA is TGCAGCGTCGGTAACCAGGCAGGTGAGCAGTTCTTC.